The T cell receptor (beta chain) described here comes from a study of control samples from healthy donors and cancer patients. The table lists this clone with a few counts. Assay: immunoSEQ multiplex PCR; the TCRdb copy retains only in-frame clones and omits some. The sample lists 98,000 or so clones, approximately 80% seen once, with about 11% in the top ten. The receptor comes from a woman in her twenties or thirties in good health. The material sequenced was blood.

The CDR3 sequence is CASRDTISGEKLFF. The DNA for the CDR3 is TGTGCCAGCAGGGACACTATCAGCGGTGAAAAACTGTTTTTT. The chain joins TRBV6-5 to TRBJ1-4, with a weak D call TRBD1 (5 bases). The CDR3 runs 14 residues. Germline V gives CDR1 MNHEY, CDR2 SVGAGI. V was shortened by 6 bases and J by 7 bases, with 15 bases between the two germline ends.